This T cell receptor (beta chain) appears in the sequencing data of a study of chemoradiotherapy in HPV16-positive cancers. Across the whole study: Candidate HPV-specific T-cell clones and common TCR motifs came from functional assays in two HPV16-positive patients. Points from the study as a whole: Candidate HPV-specific clones and E7-related TCR motifs grew in tumor during treatment. Functional assays defining HPV-specific T cells used only a couple of HPV16-positive patients.

This CDR3 spans 14 amino acids. Looked up from germline, CDR1 is LGHNA and CDR2 is YSLEER. V lost 3 bases and J 1 base, leaving 9 bases between the germline ends. About this clone: The antigen remains undetermined.

Repertoires were generated with immunoSEQ multiplex PCR, while TCRdb's copy carries only in-frame clones and drops some. The sample lists under 40,000 clones; 89% were seen once. V is TRBV4-3 and J is TRBJ1-2; D possibly corresponds to TRBD1 (5 bases). This sample comprised blood, obtained from a patient who underwent chemoradiotherapy. The sequence derives from a human donor with HPV-associated anogenital cancer. CDR3 in DNA: TGCGCCAGCAGCCAGCCCGACAGTAACTATGGCTACACCTTC. Protein: CASSQPDSNYGYTF.